The 9 T cell receptor beta chains below all came from one sample that was sequenced in a study of patients and donors after allogeneic stem cell transplantation. Via MiXCR, TCRdb re-called the RT-PCR reads, giving one row per CDR3 protein. The sample includes approximately 220,000 distinct CDR3 sequences, 38% seen only once; the top ten take 11%. The sequenced sample was blood, either unsorted or a sorted T cell fraction (not recorded which). The receptors were gathered from a human donor who was either an allogeneic HSCT recipient or a stem cell or donor lymphocyte infusion donor (not recorded which). It is not recorded whose cells these are; they may come from a transplant donor.

The gene calls are TRBV2 and TRBJ1-1; D perhaps matches TRBD1 (5 bases). The CDR3 length is 12 residues. The ends were cut back, 4 bases at V and 4 bases at J, with 7 bases in the middle. The V gene's germline CDR1 is SNHLY and CDR2 FYNNEI. CDR3 nucleotide sequence: TGTGCCAGCAGTGGGGACGCCACTGAAGCTTTCTTT. Its protein is CASSGDATEAFF.

V and J are TRBV29-1 and TRBJ2-7; TRBD1 matches at 7 bases. Germline lookup yields CDR1 SQVTM and CDR2 ANQGSEA. This CDR3 has 13 amino acids. With 3 bases clipped from V and 5 bases from J, the junction kept 7 bases outside the gene matches. This CDR3 reads CSVDRQGDHEQYF. CDR3 nucleotide sequence: TGCAGCGTTGATCGACAGGGTGACCACGAGCAGTACTTC.

This clonotype was recorded a few times. The V call is TRBV24-1, the J call TRBJ1-1, with TRBD1 matching over 7 bases. This CDR3 spans 13 amino acids. V dropped 7 bases and J dropped 0; count of bases not matched to a gene: 1. Germline V lookup: CDR1 KGHDR, CDR2 SFDVKD. The CDR3 region has the DNA TGTGCCACCAGGACAGGGCTGAACACTGAAGCTTTCTTT. This gives the protein CATRTGLNTEAFF.

V gene TRBV5-5 combines with J gene TRBJ1-3; D not resolved. The V end was cut by 2 bases, the J end by 0 bases, with 9 bases between. Germline V gene lookup returns CDR1 SGHKS and CDR2 YYEKEE (reference sequence). The CDR3 extends over 15 amino acids. Here the CDR3 reads CASSFFQSSGNTIYF. The DNA of the CDR3 is TGTGCCAGCAGCTTCTTTCAGAGCTCTGGAAACACCATATATTTT.

The chain carries TRBV4-1 and TRBJ2-2; 9 bases align to TRBD1. Unmatched junction bases numbered 3, after V lost 4 bases and J lost 3 bases. This CDR3 region has 15 residues. Germline values: CDR1 MGHRA, CDR2 YSYEKL. CDR3 coding DNA: TGCGCCAGCAGCCTCTGGACAGGGGACACCGGGGAGCTGTTTTTT. Residues: CASSLWTGDTGELFF.

The chain combines TRBV18 with TRBJ2-1; tentatively, D is TRBD1 (5 bases). CDR3 length: 13 residues. The V gene lost 3 bases and the J gene lost 4 bases, with 7 bases spanning the gap. The V gene's germline CDR1 is KGHSH and CDR2 LQKENI. The CDR3 loop is CASSPQGYNEQFF. Written as DNA, the CDR3 is TGTGCCAGCTCACCCCAGGGTTACAATGAGCAGTTCTTC.

The V call is TRBV12-3 or TRBV12-4, the J call TRBJ2-3, with a weak D call TRBD2 (6 bases). This CDR3 contains 15 residues. The V end was cut by 7 bases, the J end by 0 bases, with 14 bases between. CDR3 residues: CASTANGGSTDTQYF. The CDR3 DNA sequence: TGTGCCAGCACCGCAAATGGGGGGAGCACAGATACGCAGTATTTT.

The rearrangement joins TRBV5-1 to TRBJ2-3; D is possibly TRBD1 (5 bases). Trimming left V 4 bases short and J 0 bases short, with 9 bases between. The CDR3 is made up of 14 amino acids. Germline CDR1 and CDR2: SGHRS and YFSETQ. The CDR3 DNA follows: TGCGCCAGCAGCCTAAGGACAAGCACAGATACGCAGTATTTT. Protein sequence: CASSLRTSTDTQYF.

The V and J genes are TRBV5-1 and TRBJ1-3; D is undetermined. The CDR3 covers 13 residues. In germline, CDR1 is SGHRS, CDR2 YFSETQ. V lost 4 bases to trimming and J lost 3 bases, with 8 bases between them. The CDR3 nucleotides read TGCGCCAGCAGCCCATCGGATGGAAACACCATATATTTT. This codes for CASSPSDGNTIYF.